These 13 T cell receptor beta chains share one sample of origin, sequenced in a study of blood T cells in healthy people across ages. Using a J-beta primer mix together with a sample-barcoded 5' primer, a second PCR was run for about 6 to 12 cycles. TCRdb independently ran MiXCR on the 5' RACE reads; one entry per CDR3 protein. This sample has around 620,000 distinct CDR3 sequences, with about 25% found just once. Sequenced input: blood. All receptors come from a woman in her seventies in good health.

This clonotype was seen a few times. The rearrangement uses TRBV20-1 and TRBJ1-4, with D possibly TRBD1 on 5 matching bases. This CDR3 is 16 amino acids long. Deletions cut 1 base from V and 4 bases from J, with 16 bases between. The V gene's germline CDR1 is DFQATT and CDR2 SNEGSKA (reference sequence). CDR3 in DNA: TGCAGTGCTAGAGCCAGCTCCGGGACCATTAATGAAAAACTGTTTTTT. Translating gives CSARASSGTINEKLFF.

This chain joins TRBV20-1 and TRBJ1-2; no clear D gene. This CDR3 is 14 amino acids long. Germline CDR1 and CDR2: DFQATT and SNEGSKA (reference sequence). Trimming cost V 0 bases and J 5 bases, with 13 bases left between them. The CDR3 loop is CSARDSERLYGYTF. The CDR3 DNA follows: TGCAGTGCTAGAGACTCCGAACGGTTATATGGCTACACCTTC.

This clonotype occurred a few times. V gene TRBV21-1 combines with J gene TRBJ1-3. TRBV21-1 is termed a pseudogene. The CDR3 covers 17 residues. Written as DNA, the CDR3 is TGTGCCAGCAGCATCCTTCCCAGGCGGAGCCTTGGAAACACCATATATTTT. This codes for CASSILPRRSLGNTIYF.

CDR3 protein: CASNRGGHSNQPQHF. The CDR3 DNA reads TGTGCCAGCAATCGGGGCGGCCATAGCAATCAGCCCCAGCATTTT. The genes are TRBV2 and TRBJ1-5; maybe TRBD1 (5 bases). V was cut by 7 bases and J by 0 bases, with 13 bases left in between. In germline, CDR1 is SNHLY, CDR2 FYNNEI. This CDR3 has 15 residues. Filled out from reference TRBV2 and TRBJ1-5, the complete variable domain reads EPEVTQTPSHQVTQMGQEVILRCVPISNHLYFYWYRQILGQKVEFLVSFYNNEISEKSEIFDDQFSVERPDGSNFTLKIRSTKLEDSAMYFCASNRGGHSNQPQHFGDGTRLSIL.

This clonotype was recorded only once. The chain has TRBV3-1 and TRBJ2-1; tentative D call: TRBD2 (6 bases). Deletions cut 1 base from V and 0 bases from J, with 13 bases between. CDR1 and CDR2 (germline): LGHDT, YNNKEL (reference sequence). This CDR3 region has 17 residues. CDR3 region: CASSQAGGANSYNEQFF. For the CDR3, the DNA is TGTGCCAGCAGCCAAGCTGGCGGGGCCAACTCCTACAATGAGCAGTTCTTC.

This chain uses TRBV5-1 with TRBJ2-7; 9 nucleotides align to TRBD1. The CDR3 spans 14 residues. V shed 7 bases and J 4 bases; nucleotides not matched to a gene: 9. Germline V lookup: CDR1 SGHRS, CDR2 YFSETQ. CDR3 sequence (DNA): TGCGCCAGCCAAACAACAGGGGGCTCGTACGAGCAGTACTTC. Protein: CASQTTGGSYEQYF.

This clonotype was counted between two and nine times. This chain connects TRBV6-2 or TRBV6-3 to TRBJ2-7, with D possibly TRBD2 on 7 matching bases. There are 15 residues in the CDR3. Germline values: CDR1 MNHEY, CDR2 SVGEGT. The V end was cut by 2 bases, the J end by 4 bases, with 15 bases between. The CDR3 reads CASSYRGARRYEQYF. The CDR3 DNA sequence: TGTGCCAGCAGTTACCGGGGGGCGAGGCGTTACGAGCAGTACTTC.

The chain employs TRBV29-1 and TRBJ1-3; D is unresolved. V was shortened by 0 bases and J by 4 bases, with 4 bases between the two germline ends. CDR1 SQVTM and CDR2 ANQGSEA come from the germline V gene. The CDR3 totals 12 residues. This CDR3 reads CSVEDEGNTIYF. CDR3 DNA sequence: TGCAGCGTTGAAGATGAAGGAAACACCATATATTTT. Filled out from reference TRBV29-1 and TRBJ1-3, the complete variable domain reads SAVISQKPSRDICQRGTSLTIQCQVDSQVTMMFWYRQQPGQSLTLIATANQGSEATYESGFVIDKFPISRPNLTFSTLTVSNMSPEDSSIYLCSVEDEGNTIYFGEGSWLTVV.

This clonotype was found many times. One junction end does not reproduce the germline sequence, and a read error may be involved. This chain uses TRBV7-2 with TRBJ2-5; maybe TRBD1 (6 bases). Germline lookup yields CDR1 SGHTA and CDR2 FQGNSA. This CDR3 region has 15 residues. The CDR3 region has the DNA TGTGCCAGCAGCATGGGACATCTAACGGCCTCACCCCTGTTCTTC. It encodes CASSMGHLTASPLFF. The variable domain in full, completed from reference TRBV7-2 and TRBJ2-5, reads GAGVSQSPSNKVTEKGKDVELRCDPISGHTALYWYRQSLGQGLEFLIYFQGNSAPDKSGLPSDRFSAERTGGSVSTLTIQRTQQEDSAVYLCASSMGHLTASPLFFGPGTRLLVL.

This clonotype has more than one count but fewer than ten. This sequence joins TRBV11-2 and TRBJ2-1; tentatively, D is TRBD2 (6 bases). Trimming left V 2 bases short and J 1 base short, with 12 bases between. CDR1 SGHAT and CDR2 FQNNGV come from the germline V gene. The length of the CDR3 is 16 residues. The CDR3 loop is CASSLMRGLSYNEQFF. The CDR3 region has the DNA TGTGCCAGCAGCTTAATGCGGGGCCTGTCCTACAATGAGCAGTTCTTC.

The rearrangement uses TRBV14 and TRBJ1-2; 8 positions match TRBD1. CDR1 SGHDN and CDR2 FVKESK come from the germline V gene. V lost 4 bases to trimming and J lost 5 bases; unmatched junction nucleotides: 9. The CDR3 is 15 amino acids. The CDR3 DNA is TGTGCCAGCAGCCCCCTGGGGACAGGCGGTTATGGCTACACCTTC. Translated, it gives CASSPLGTGGYGYTF.

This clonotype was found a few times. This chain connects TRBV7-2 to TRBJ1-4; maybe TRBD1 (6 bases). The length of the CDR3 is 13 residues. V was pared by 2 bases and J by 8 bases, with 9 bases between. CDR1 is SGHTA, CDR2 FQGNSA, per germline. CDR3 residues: CASSLWRGEKLFF. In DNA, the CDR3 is TGTGCCAGCAGCTTATGGAGGGGGGAAAAACTGTTTTTT.

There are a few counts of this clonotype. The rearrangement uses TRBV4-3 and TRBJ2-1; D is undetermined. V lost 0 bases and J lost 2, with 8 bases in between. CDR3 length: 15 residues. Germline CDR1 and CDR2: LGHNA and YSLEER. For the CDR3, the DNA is TGCGCCAGCAGCCAAGAGGGAAGTCCCTACAATGAGCAGTTCTTC. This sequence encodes CASSQEGSPYNEQFF.